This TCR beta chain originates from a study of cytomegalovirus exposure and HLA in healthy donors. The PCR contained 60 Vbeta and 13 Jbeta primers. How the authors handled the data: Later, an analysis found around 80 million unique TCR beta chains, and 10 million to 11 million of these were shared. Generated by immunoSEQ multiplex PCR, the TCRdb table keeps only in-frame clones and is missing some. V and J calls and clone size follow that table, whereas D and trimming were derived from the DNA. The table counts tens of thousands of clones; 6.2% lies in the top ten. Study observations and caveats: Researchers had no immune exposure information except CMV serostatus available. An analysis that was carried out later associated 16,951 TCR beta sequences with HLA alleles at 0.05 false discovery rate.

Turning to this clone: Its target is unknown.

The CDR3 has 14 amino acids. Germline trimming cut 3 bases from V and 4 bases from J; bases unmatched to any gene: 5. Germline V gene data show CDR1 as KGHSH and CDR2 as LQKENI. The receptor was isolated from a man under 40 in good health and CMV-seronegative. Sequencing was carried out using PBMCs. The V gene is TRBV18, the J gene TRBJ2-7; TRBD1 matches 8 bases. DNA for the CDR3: TGTGCCAGCTCACCGAACACAGGGGGGTACGAGCAGTACTTC. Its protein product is CASSPNTGGYEQYF.